The 17 T cell receptor beta chains in this list originate from one sample, sequenced in a study of T cell responses to AZD1222 COVID-19 vaccine. Clones were read by immunoSEQ multiplex PCR, and TCRdb kept only the in-frame ones, dropping some. The top ten hold 1.4% of the sample, which has 150,000 or so clones, roughly nine tenths seen once. This sample comprised peripheral blood, obtained on day 0 of AZD1222 vaccination. The origin of the receptors is an adult in good health.

The chain couples TRBV9 to TRBJ2-3, with 7 bases matching TRBD2. The CDR3 covers 14 residues. From germline, CDR1 is SGDLS and CDR2 YYNGEE. V gave up 3 bases and J gave up 6 bases; unmatched junction bases: 7. The CDR3 region has the DNA TGTGCCAGCAGCGCGCGACTAGCTTCGGATACGCAGTATTTT. Protein product: CASSARLASDTQYF.

This CDR3 is CASSLALEAQNSPLHF. The CDR3 DNA reads as TGTGCCAGCAGCTTAGCGCTGGAAGCTCAAAATTCACCCCTCCACTTT. The rearrangement uses TRBV7-9 and TRBJ1-6; D not certain. Germline lookup yields CDR1 SEHNR and CDR2 FQNEAQ (reference sequence). This CDR3 has 16 residues. V lost 0 bases, J lost 7 bases, and 13 bases lay in between. The full variable domain, rest sourced from reference TRBV7-9 and TRBJ1-6, is DTGVSQNPRHKITKRGQNVTFRCDPISEHNRLYWYRQTLGQGPEFLTYFQNEAQLEKSRLLSDRFSAERPKGSFSTLEIQRTEQGDSAMYLCASSLALEAQNSPLHFGNGTRLTVT.

V is TRBV4-2 and J is TRBJ2-4; D gene ambiguous. With 1 base removed from V and 5 bases from J, the gap between germline ends came to 9 bases. Germline loops: CDR1 LGHNA, CDR2 YNFKEQ. This CDR3 comprises 14 residues. The chain's CDR3 is CASSQARPENIQYF. The CDR3 region has the DNA TGTGCCAGCAGCCAAGCTCGGCCAGAAAACATTCAGTACTTC.

This clone has just a few counts. This chain's CDR3 is CASSKAELYYGYTF. The CDR3 DNA follows: TGTGCCAGCAGCAAGGCGGAACTCTACTATGGCTACACCTTC. The rearrangement uses TRBV6-2 or TRBV6-3 and TRBJ1-2; D gene ambiguous. Trimming took 6 bases from V and 3 from J, leaving 14 bases between them. There are 14 residues in the CDR3. The V gene's germline CDR1 is MNHEY and CDR2 SVGEGT.

The rearrangement links TRBV12-3 or TRBV12-4 to TRBJ1-2, with 7 bases aligning to TRBD1. Unmatched junction bases numbered 9, after V lost 6 bases and J lost 8 bases. CDR3 length: 13 residues. Written as DNA, the CDR3 is TGTGCCAGCAGGAGACAGGGCAGGGGGGGCTACACCTTC. This translates into CASRRQGRGGYTF.

This chain joins TRBV7-3 and TRBJ2-1, with 11 positions matching TRBD2. After removal of 5 bases from V and 6 bases from J, the junction contained 6 bases not matched to a gene. CDR1 is SGHTA and CDR2 is FQGTGA in the germline V gene. This CDR3 is 15 amino acids long. Here the CDR3 reads CASSHRLAGLNEQFF. For the CDR3, the DNA is TGTGCCAGCAGCCATCGACTAGCGGGGCTCAATGAGCAGTTCTTC.

This clone came up once. The V call is TRBV7-8, the J call TRBJ1-5, with D tentatively TRBD1 (6 bases). CDR3 length: 17 amino acids. Trimming removed 5 bases at V and 0 bases at J, with 17 bases between. CDR1 is SGHVS, CDR2 FQNEAQ, per germline. The CDR3 nucleotides are TGTGCCAGCAGCCCGCTAGGGGGACTGGTTAGCAATCAGCCCCAGCATTTT. As protein: CASSPLGGLVSNQPQHF. Full variable domain (outside the CDR3, taken from reference TRBV7-8 and TRBJ1-5): GAGVSQSPRYKVAKRGQDVALRCDPISGHVSLFWYQQALGQGPEFLTYFQNEAQLDKSGLPSDRFFAERPEGSVSTLKIQRTQQEDSAVYLCASSPLGGLVSNQPQHFGDGTRLSIL.

The chain uses TRBV4-3 and TRBJ1-3, with 7 bases fitting TRBD1. V shed 2 bases, J shed 0 bases, and the junction held 4 bases outside the gene matches. The V gene's germline CDR1 is LGHNA and CDR2 YSLEER. The CDR3 consists of 16 residues. This chain's CDR3 is CASSQRTGISGNTIYF. The CDR3, as DNA: TGCGCCAGCAGCCAACGGACAGGCATCTCTGGAAACACCATATATTTT.

V usage is TRBV7-2 and J usage is TRBJ1-1, with D unresolved. This CDR3 region has 14 residues. Trimming left V 0 bases short and J 9 bases short, with 14 bases between. Germline V CDR1 and CDR2: SGHTA, FQGNSA. The CDR3 coding sequence is TGTGCCAGCAGCTTAGCGCTAGAACCCACCAAAGCTTTCTTT. It yields the protein CASSLALEPTKAFF.

The rearrangement uses TRBV5-1 and TRBJ2-3, with TRBD2 as a possible D gene (5 bases). CDR3 length equals 14 residues. Germline V CDR1 and CDR2: SGHRS, YFSETQ. V shed 4 bases and J shed 3 bases, with 12 bases lying between them. The CDR3 sequence is CASSPQSGTDTQYF. Here the CDR3 DNA reads TGCGCCAGCAGCCCCCAATCGGGGACAGATACGCAGTATTTT.

The rearrangement links TRBV19 to TRBJ1-2, with D possibly matching TRBD1 (6 bases). The V gene's germline CDR1 is LNHDA and CDR2 SQIVND (reference sequence). The V gene lost 3 bases and the J gene lost 8 bases, with 19 bases spanning the gap. The length of the CDR3 is 15 residues. Here the CDR3 reads CASSIPQGRTEGYTF. The DNA for the CDR3 is TGTGCCAGTAGTATCCCACAGGGAAGGACGGAAGGCTACACCTTC.

The chain has TRBV4-1 and TRBJ2-1; tentatively, D is TRBD1 or TRBD2 (5 bases each). V lost 1 base to trimming and J lost 8 bases, with 6 bases between them. This CDR3 has 12 amino acids. The germline V gene has CDR1 MGHRA and CDR2 YSYEKL. CDR3 sequence reads: CASSQVGDEQFF. CDR3 coding DNA: TGCGCCAGCAGCCAAGTGGGGGATGAGCAGTTCTTC.

The rearrangement links TRBV25-1 to TRBJ1-6; 9 nucleotides agree with TRBD1. Germline CDR1 and CDR2: MGHDK and SYGVNS. V gave up 8 bases and J gave up 1 base; unmatched junction bases: 9. The CDR3 sequence is 17 residues long. The CDR3 here is CASLGQGKGSYNSPLHF. The CDR3 DNA follows: TGTGCCAGCCTGGGACAGGGCAAGGGGTCCTATAATTCACCCCTCCACTTT.

V is TRBV4-2 and J is TRBJ1-3; 8 positions agree with TRBD1. Germline CDR1 is LGHNA and CDR2 is YNFKEQ. V lost 0 bases, J lost 0 bases, and 19 bases stayed unmatched. The length of the CDR3 is 22 residues. CDR3 coding DNA: TGTGCCAGCAGCCAAGAATCTCTGGGTCGCAGGGGGCGATTATCCTCTGGAAACACCATATATTTT. Translation: CASSQESLGRRGRLSSGNTIYF.

The gene calls are TRBV28 and TRBJ1-2; D not resolved. From germline, CDR1 is MDHEN and CDR2 SYDVKM. V lost 2 bases and J lost 6, with 13 bases in between. The CDR3 extends over 14 amino acids. The CDR3 region has the DNA TGTGCCAGCAGTTTACTCTCAGGTCCGGATGGCTACACCTTC. Translation: CASSLLSGPDGYTF.

The chain employs TRBV10-3 and TRBJ1-1, with a weak D call TRBD1 (6 bases). Germline V gives CDR1 ENHRY, CDR2 SYGVKD. The CDR3 is made up of 16 amino acids. V gave up 4 bases and J gave up 0 bases, with 15 bases separating them. The CDR3 sequence: CAISGVRGPVNTEAFF. The CDR3 DNA is TGTGCCATCAGTGGTGTCAGGGGTCCCGTGAACACTGAAGCTTTCTTT.

This sequence joins TRBV27 and TRBJ1-5, with 10 bases identical to TRBD1. The CDR3 runs to 15 residues. Germline CDR1 reads MNHEY; CDR2 reads SMNVEV (reference sequence). Trimming removed 5 bases from V and 5 bases from J; junction bases left unmatched: 6. CDR3 region: CASSTGTGAYQPQHF. CDR3 coding DNA: TGTGCCAGCAGTACCGGGACAGGGGCTTATCAGCCCCAGCATTTT.